This T cell receptor beta chain was found in a study of PD-1 blockade in classical Hodgkin lymphoma. Findings and caveats of the study: Relapsed/refractory patients reportedly had lower baseline diversity than newly diagnosed patients.

This clone appeared a single time. Its antigen is still unknown. Clones were sequenced by immunoSEQ multiplex PCR, and TCRdb holds only the in-frame ones, with some missing. Of 17,000 or so clones in the sample, roughly 87% were seen once. The time point is: newly diagnosed, previously untreated cHL patient sample. Untreated, newly diagnosed classical Hodgkin lymphoma PBMCs were comparators. The clonotype originates from a human donor with classical Hodgkin lymphoma. Sequenced: peripheral blood mononuclear cells (PBMCs).

CDR3 sequence: CASSLVGGRATETQYF. Here the CDR3 DNA reads TGTGCCAGCAGCTTGGTGGGCGGGAGGGCCACAGAGACCCAGTACTTC. The rearrangement links TRBV5-6 to TRBJ2-5; TRBD2 matches 9 bases. Germline CDR1 and CDR2: SGHDT and YYEEEE. With 0 bases clipped from V and 4 bases from J, the junction kept 7 bases outside the gene matches. CDR3 length equals 16 residues.